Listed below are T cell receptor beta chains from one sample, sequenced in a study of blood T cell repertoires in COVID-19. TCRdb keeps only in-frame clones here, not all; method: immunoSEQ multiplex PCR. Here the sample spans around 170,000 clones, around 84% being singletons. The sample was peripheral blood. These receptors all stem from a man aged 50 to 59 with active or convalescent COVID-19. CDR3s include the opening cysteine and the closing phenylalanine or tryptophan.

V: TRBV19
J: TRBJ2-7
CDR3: CASSIDLFGQGALYEQYF

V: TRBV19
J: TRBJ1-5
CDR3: CASSIEGTEPQHF

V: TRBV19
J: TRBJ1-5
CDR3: CATRDRVAYSNQPQHF

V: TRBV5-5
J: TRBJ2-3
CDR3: CASSYAQGTSVDTQYF

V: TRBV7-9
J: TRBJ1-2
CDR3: CASSLSGALRGYTF

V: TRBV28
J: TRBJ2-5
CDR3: CASSAGQETQYF

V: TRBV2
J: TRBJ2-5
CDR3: CASSDIWGLGGQETQYF

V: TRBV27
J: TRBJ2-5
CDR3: CASRGAGETQYF

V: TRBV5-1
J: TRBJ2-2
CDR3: CASQRAGGTTGELFF

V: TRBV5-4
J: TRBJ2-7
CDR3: CASSGGTSGTLGQYF

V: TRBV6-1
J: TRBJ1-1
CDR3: CASSETTSAFF

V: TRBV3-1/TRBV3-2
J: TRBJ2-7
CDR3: CATFPREQYF

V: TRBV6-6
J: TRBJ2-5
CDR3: CASSYALAEETQYF

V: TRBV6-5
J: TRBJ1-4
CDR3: CASSQGSTNEKLFF

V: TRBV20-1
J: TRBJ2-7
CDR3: CSARSGHEQYF

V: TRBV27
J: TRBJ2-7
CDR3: CASSSFGSQSGSYEQYF

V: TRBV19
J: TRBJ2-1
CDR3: CASSSDTYGGLVDEQFF

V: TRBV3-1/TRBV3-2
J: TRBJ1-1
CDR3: CASSKKEGSPLNTEAFF

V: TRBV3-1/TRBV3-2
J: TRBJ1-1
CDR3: CASSRGTGGDTEAFF

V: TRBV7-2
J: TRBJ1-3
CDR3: CASSLTGSGNTIYF

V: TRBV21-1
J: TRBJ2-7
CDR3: CASSKISGSCHEQYF

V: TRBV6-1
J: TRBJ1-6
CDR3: CASSESLEAPNSPLHF

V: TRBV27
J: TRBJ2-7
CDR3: CASSRTPSGGSPYEQYF

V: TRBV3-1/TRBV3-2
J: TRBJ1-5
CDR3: CASSPTGSNQPQHF

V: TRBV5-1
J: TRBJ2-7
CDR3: CASRPTSGISYEQYF

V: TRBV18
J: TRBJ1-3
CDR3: CASSPEQGSTGNTIYF

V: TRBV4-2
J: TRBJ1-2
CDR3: CASSQRQATNYGYTF

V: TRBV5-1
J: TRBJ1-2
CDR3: CASRIRGGYTF

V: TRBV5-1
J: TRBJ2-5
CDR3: CASKAGNSQETQYF

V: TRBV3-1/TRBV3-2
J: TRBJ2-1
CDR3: CASSHPGLGDNEQFF

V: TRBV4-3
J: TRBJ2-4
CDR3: CASSQDGTSDKNIQYF

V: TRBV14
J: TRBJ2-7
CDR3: CASSQDGGGRAGEQYF

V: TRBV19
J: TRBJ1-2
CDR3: CASSVRDSFNYGYTF

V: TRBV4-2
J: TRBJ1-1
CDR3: CASSQVQGVEAFF

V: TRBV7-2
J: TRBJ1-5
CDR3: CASSLNLQGYQPQHF

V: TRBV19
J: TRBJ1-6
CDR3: CASSVTSGTGHYNSPLHF

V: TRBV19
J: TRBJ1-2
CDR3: CASTVGTGRNGYTF

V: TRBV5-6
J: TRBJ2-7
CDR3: CASSLGTGGYEQYF

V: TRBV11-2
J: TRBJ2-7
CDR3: CASSLAGTATYEQYF

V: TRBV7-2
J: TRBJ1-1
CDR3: CASSPGEFWSEAFF

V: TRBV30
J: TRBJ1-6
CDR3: CAWSFSRTGGSYNSPLHF

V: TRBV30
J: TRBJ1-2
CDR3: CAWSVWQEGAYGYTF

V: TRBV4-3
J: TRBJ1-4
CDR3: CASSQAGQGVYEKLFF

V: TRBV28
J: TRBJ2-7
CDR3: CASSTGGGFSYEQYF

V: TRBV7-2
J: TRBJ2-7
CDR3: CASSYPGERGVKQYF

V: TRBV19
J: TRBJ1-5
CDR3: CASRQGDQPQHF

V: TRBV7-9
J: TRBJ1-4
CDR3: CASSLRGQGSEKLFF

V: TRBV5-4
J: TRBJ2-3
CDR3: CASSGGGLARDTQYF

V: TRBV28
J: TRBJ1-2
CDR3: CASSLQGRGYTF

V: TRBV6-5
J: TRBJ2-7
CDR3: CASSYARRGEQYF

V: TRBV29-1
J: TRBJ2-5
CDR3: CSVDWQQETQYF

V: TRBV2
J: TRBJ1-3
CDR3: CASSENRGQGNTIYF

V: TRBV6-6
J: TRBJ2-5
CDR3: CASAGVSETQYF